The 17 T cell receptor beta chains listed next were all sequenced from one sample in a study of T cells expressing NK-cell markers. TCRdb re-called the 5' RACE reads and gives one entry per CDR3 protein, without DNA. The listing records about 550,000 distinct CDR3 sequences. The sequenced sample consisted of blood T cells: a sorted CD56 or NKG2C T cell subset, CD4+ or CD8+ T cells, or bulk PBMC T cells (not recorded which). The receptors were gathered from a young man in good health.

CDR3 residues: CSARDRPLLQATQYF. The chain couples TRBV20-1 to TRBJ2-3. Germline V gene lookup returns CDR1 DFQATT and CDR2 SNEGSKA (reference sequence). CDR3 length: 15 amino acids.

The V call is TRBV6-2 or TRBV6-3, the J call TRBJ2-7; TCRdb reports TRBD2, a call that lacks DNA to check it against. Germline V CDR1 and CDR2: MNHEY, SVGEGT. The CDR3 has 16 residues. The CDR3 region is CASSDLGHNALYEQYF.

The rearrangement uses TRBV20-1 and TRBJ2-1; TCRdb calls TRBD2, which cannot be checked without DNA. The germline V gene has CDR1 DFQATT and CDR2 SNEGSKA (reference sequence). The length of the CDR3 is 14 residues. CDR3 protein: CSAKGLAGRGEQFF.

This chain connects TRBV20-1 to TRBJ2-1; TCRdb outputs TRBD1, but without DNA this stays unchecked. The CDR3 runs 15 residues. Germline V gene sequence: CDR1 DFQATT, CDR2 SNEGSKA (reference sequence). The chain's CDR3 is CSAAPSGRLYNEQFF.

This rearrangement joins TRBV12-3 or TRBV12-4 to TRBJ1-5; TCRdb reports TRBD1, a call that lacks DNA to check it against. The CDR3 has 14 amino acids. The CDR3 reads CASMTGVGNQPQHF.

The V gene is TRBV20-1, the J gene TRBJ2-5; there is no DNA to check the TCRdb D call of TRBD2. The length of the CDR3 is 17 residues. Germline lookup yields CDR1 DFQATT and CDR2 SNEGSKA (reference sequence). CDR3 amino acids: CSARPFGSKGGQETQYF.

The V and J genes are TRBV15 and TRBJ2-1; TCRdb indicates TRBD1, and absent DNA this call remains unverified. Looked up from germline, CDR1 is LNHNV and CDR2 is YYDKDF (reference sequence). This CDR3 region has 15 residues. CDR3 sequence: CATREGQGVRNEQFF.

The chain uses TRBV12-5 and TRBJ2-2; TCRdb selects TRBD1, and the lack of DNA leaves this call unchecked. Germline-derived CDR1 and CDR2 are LGHNT and FRNRAP. This CDR3 spans 12 amino acids. This CDR3 is CASAGATGELFF.

The chain is built from TRBV18 and TRBJ1-1. The CDR3 runs 13 residues. CDR1 and CDR2 (germline): KGHSH, LQKENI. CDR3 protein: CASSPGSHTEAFF.

The rearrangement joins TRBV12-3 or TRBV12-4 to TRBJ2-4; TCRdb's D call of TRBD1 is untestable without DNA. The CDR3 consists of 14 residues. This CDR3 is CASSLSGGLNIQYF.

This chain links TRBV12-3 or TRBV12-4 with TRBJ2-2; TCRdb selects TRBD2, and the lack of DNA leaves this call unchecked. The CDR3 has 14 residues. Here the CDR3 reads CASSPRLATGELFF.

The chain couples TRBV30 to TRBJ1-1; TCRdb calls TRBD1, which cannot be checked without DNA. Germline V CDR1 and CDR2: GTSNPN, SVGIG (reference sequence). The CDR3 loop spans 13 amino acids. The CDR3 loop reads CAWRRTGPTEAFF.

The chain recombines TRBV21-1 with TRBJ2-5; lacking DNA, the TRBD2 call made by TCRdb goes unchecked. TRBV21-1 represents a pseudogene. The CDR3 extends over 14 amino acids. This chain's CDR3 is CASGLWEPQETQYF.

This chain joins TRBV15 and TRBJ2-2; the D call from TCRdb, TRBD2, cannot be confirmed without DNA. This CDR3 is built from 18 residues. Germline V gives CDR1 LNHNV, CDR2 YYDKDF (reference sequence). CDR3 residues: CATSRASLRLANTGELFF.

The chain joins TRBV27 to TRBJ2-5. Germline V gene lookup returns CDR1 MNHEY and CDR2 SMNVEV (reference sequence). The CDR3 consists of 12 residues. CDR3 amino acids: CASRGSQETQYF.

The V call is TRBV7-9, the J call TRBJ2-3; TCRdb indicates TRBD1, and absent DNA this call remains unverified. The CDR3 is made up of 12 amino acids. Germline lookup yields CDR1 SEHNR and CDR2 FQNEAQ (reference sequence). The CDR3: CASSLSGTAQYF.

J is TRBJ2-5 and V is TRBV5-1. CDR3 size: 15 residues. CDR1 and CDR2 (germline): SGHRS, YFSETQ. CDR3 residues: CASSLVAGIGETQYF.